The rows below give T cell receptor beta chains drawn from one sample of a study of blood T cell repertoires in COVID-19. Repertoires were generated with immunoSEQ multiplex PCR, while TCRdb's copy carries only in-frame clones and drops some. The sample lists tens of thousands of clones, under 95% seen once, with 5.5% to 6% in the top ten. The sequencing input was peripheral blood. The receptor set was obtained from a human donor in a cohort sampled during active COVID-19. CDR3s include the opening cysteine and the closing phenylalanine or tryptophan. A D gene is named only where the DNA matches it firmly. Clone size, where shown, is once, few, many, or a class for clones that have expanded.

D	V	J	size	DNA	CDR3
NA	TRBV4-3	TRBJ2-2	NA	TGCGCCAGCAGCCAAGGGGTAGGAGCGAACACCGGGGAGCTGTTTTTT	CASSQGVGANTGELFF
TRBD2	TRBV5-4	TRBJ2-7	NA	TGTGCCAGCAGCTTGGCCCCCCTAGCGGGGGGGCGGGAGCAGTACTTC	CASSLAPLAGGREQYF
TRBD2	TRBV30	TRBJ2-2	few	TGTGCCTGGAGTGGACTAGCGGGGGACCTTAACACCGGGGAGCTGTTTTTT	CAWSGLAGDLNTGELFF
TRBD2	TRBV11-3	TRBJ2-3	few	TGTGCCAGCAGCCCAAGAGGCGGGGGGGCCCTAACAGATACGCAGTATTTT	CASSPRGGGALTDTQYF
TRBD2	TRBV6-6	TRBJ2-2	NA	TGTGCCGCTCGCGGGGGGAACGATGCCGGGGAGCTGTTTTTT	CAARGGNDAGELFF
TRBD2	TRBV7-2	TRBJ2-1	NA	TGTGCCAGCAGCCGGACTAGCGGGGGGACTCCTCCTCCTGTGCAGTTCTTC	CASSRTSGGTPPPVQFF
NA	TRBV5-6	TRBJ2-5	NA	TGTGCCAGCAGCTTGGGCAGGGGAAAAGGAGAGACCCAGTACTTC	CASSLGRGKGETQYF
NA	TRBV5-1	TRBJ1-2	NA	TGCGCCAGCAGCTTCAAGGGGGACTATGGCTACACCTTC	CASSFKGDYGYTF
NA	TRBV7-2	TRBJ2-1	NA	TGTGCCTGTAGCGGCTCCTACAATGAGCAGTTCTTC	CACSGSYNEQFF
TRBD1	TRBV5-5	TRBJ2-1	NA	TGTGCCAGCAGCATACAGGGGGCGAGCAATGAGCAGTTCTTC	CASSIQGASNEQFF
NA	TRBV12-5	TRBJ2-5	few	TGTGCTAGTGGGATTACTGAAGAGACCCAGTACTTC	CASGITEETQYF